Presented here are 19 T cell receptor beta chains from one specimen sequenced in a study of T-cell memory formation after mild COVID-19. MiXCR, applied by TCRdb to the 5' RACE reads, yields one record per CDR3 protein. The sample has hundreds of thousands of distinct CDR3 sequences, roughly 17% seen once. Sequencing used PBMCs or a T cell subset sorted from them (not recorded which). The receptor set was obtained from an adult woman who had mild COVID-19 (a few samples of this study predate the infection). Cell type and time point are not known.

This clonotype was recorded at least ten times. This chain connects TRBV5-1 to TRBJ2-7; D gene unclear. V lost 8 bases and J 7 bases, leaving 25 bases between the germline ends. Per the germline V gene, CDR1 is SGHRS and CDR2 is YFSETQ. The CDR3 has 15 amino acids. In DNA form, the CDR3 reads TGCGCCAGTTCACCCGAGGCACGCCGATTACGGGAGCAGTACTTC. It encodes CASSPEARRLREQYF.

This clonotype has a handful of counts. The genes are TRBV5-1 and TRBJ2-5; D might be TRBD1 (5 bases). V gave up 0 bases and J gave up 2 bases, with 8 bases separating them. CDR1 and CDR2 from the germline V gene are SGHRS and YFSETQ. The CDR3 loop spans 14 amino acids. As DNA, the CDR3 is TGCGCCAGCAGCTTGGGACAGCAGCAAGAGACCCAGTACTTC. This gives the protein CASSLGQQQETQYF. The full variable domain, its missing parts supplied by reference TRBV5-1 and TRBJ2-5, is KAGVTQTPRYLIKTRGQQVTLSCSPISGHRSVSWYQQTPGQGLQFLFEYFSETQRNKGNFPGRFSGRQFSNSRSEMNVSTLELGDSALYLCASSLGQQQETQYFGPGTRLLVL.

A few counts support this clonotype. V is TRBV12-3 or TRBV12-4 and J is TRBJ1-5; D might be TRBD1 (6 bases). Trimming took off 3 bases at V and 2 bases at J, with 11 bases between the two ends. This CDR3 comprises 15 residues. CDR3 in amino acids: CASSFPGQRNQPQHF. The CDR3, as DNA: TGTGCCAGCAGTTTCCCCGGACAGCGCAATCAGCCCCAGCATTTT.

The chain combines TRBV5-5 with TRBJ2-1; unclear D gene. The CDR3 totals 12 residues. The germline gives CDR1 SGHKS, CDR2 YYEKEE (reference sequence). V lost 4 bases, J lost 15 bases, and 17 bases lay in between. CDR3 DNA: TGTGCCAGCAGCGCCCCGGATAGTCGTGGGTTCTTC. Translated, it gives CASSAPDSRGFF. Variable domain in full (rest from reference TRBV5-5 and TRBJ2-1): DAGVTQSPTHLIKTRGQQVTLRCSPISGHKSVSWYQQVLGQGPQFIFQYYEKEERGRGNFPDRFSARQFPNYSSELNVNALLLGDSALYLCASSAPDSRGFFGPGTRLTVL.

This clonotype was counted a single time. Possible read error: a much larger clone is one base away. The chain recombines TRBV29-1 with TRBJ2-2; TRBD1 matches at 12 bases. There are 18 residues in the CDR3. Germline V CDR1 and CDR2: SQVTM, ANQGSEA. CDR3 region: CSATGGGTGGMNTWELFF. The CDR3, as DNA: TGCAGCGCGACTGGAGGCGGGACAGGGGGCATGAACACCTGGGAGCTGTTTTTT.

The V and J genes are TRBV27 and TRBJ1-1, with D unclear. CDR3 length: 10 residues. Germline lookup yields CDR1 MNHEY and CDR2 SMNVEV (reference sequence). V gave up 11 bases and J gave up 2 bases, with 6 bases separating them. The CDR3 DNA sequence: TGTGCCGCGGGAAACACTGAAGCTTTCTTT. It is translated as CAAGNTEAFF.

This clonotype was found a few times. This chain uses TRBV27 with TRBJ2-5, with 10 bases aligning to TRBD2. Germline CDR1 and CDR2: MNHEY and SMNVEV (reference sequence). V lost 11 bases, J lost 4 bases, and 13 bases stayed unmatched. This CDR3 region has 15 residues. The CDR3 here is CASSSGTSETETQYF. CDR3 DNA sequence: TGTGCCTCATCAAGCGGGACTAGCGAGACAGAGACCCAGTACTTC.

This clonotype showed up just a few times. This chain uses TRBV24-1 with TRBJ2-1, with 7 bases lining up with TRBD1. Germline lookup yields CDR1 KGHDR and CDR2 SFDVKD. V lost 2 bases to trimming and J lost 0 bases; unmatched junction nucleotides: 9. The CDR3 is made up of 18 amino acids. The CDR3 coding sequence is TGTGCCACCAGTGATTCATTAGGGACAGCCATCTCCTACAATGAGCAGTTCTTC. Residues: CATSDSLGTAISYNEQFF.

The chain employs TRBV9 and TRBJ2-2, with D perhaps TRBD1 (6 bases). The length of the CDR3 is 14 residues. Between the trimmed V and J ends, which lost 0 bases and 7 bases, there was a span of 10 bases. Per germline, CDR1 SGDLS and CDR2 YYNGEE. CDR3 DNA: TGTGCCAGCAGCGTAGGACAGGCCCTCGGGGAGCTGTTTTTT. Amino acids: CASSVGQALGELFF.

The V call is TRBV2, the J call TRBJ2-2; 9 bases are a match to TRBD1. CDR1 and CDR2 (germline): SNHLY, FYNNEI. J gave up 7 bases and V 6 bases, and 9 bases lay outside the gene matches. The CDR3 length is 15 residues. CDR3: CASRATGGGGGELFF. CDR3 DNA: TGTGCCAGCAGAGCCACAGGGGGCGGAGGCGGGGAGCTGTTTTTT.

This clonotype turned up a few times. The chain joins TRBV5-4 to TRBJ2-5; D call uncertain. Germline V gene sequence: CDR1 SGHNT, CDR2 YYREEE (reference sequence). The V gene lost 4 bases and the J gene lost 5 bases, with 9 bases spanning the gap. CDR3 size: 12 residues. CDR3 sequence (DNA): TGTGCCAGCAGCCCCCGAGATGAGACCCAGTACTTC. It encodes CASSPRDETQYF.

The rearrangement joins TRBV5-4 to TRBJ2-5; 14 nucleotides align to TRBD2. V was pared by 4 bases and J by 4 bases, with 9 bases of the junction left unmatched. Germline V gives CDR1 SGHNT, CDR2 YYREEE (reference sequence). The CDR3 extends over 17 amino acids. CDR3 sequence: CASSRGLAGVFLETQYF. The CDR3 bases are TGTGCCAGCAGCAGGGGACTAGCGGGAGTCTTTTTAGAGACCCAGTACTTC.

V gene TRBV30 combines with J gene TRBJ1-5, with a possible D match to TRBD1 (5 bases). V dropped 0 bases and J dropped 5 bases, with 8 bases sitting between them. Germline assignment: CDR1 GTSNPN and CDR2 SVGIG (reference sequence). The CDR3 extends over 13 amino acids. In DNA, the CDR3 is TGTGCCTGGAGTGTTTTGGGGGATCAGCCCCAGCATTTT. This sequence encodes CAWSVLGDQPQHF.

The V call is TRBV6-1, the J call TRBJ1-1; the D gene is possibly TRBD1 (5 bases). V gave up 7 bases and J gave up 4 bases, with 13 bases separating them. CDR1 MNHNS and CDR2 SASEGT come from the germline V gene. There are 13 residues in the CDR3. Here the CDR3 DNA reads TGTGCCAGCACCCTCGACAGAGGCACTGAAGCTTTCTTT. Translated, it gives CASTLDRGTEAFF.

The V call is TRBV7-9, the J call TRBJ2-7, with 8 bases fitting TRBD2. Germline CDR1 reads SEHNR; CDR2 reads FQNEAQ (reference sequence). V lost 5 bases and J lost 0; bases outside the gene matches: 15. This CDR3 has 18 amino acids. The CDR3 reads CASSPRISSGKHSYEQYF. The CDR3 DNA reads TGTGCCAGCAGCCCGCGGATAAGTAGCGGGAAGCACTCCTACGAGCAGTACTTC.

There are a few counts of this clonotype. This chain links TRBV4-1 with TRBJ1-2; unclear D gene. The germline V gene encodes CDR1 MGHRA and CDR2 YSYEKL. Trimming shortened V by 8 bases and J by 0 bases, and 16 bases separated the two germline ends. The CDR3 length is 15 residues. CDR3 sequence: CASSPALATNYGYTF. The CDR3 DNA sequence: TGCGCCAGCTCCCCTGCGCTAGCTACTAACTATGGCTACACCTTC.

This clonotype came up many times. The chain links TRBV29-1 to TRBJ1-1; D ambiguous. This CDR3 spans 12 amino acids. Germline lookup yields CDR1 SQVTM and CDR2 ANQGSEA. Trimming cost V 4 bases and J 3 bases, with 9 bases left between them. The CDR3 DNA reads TGCAGCGTTGTAGACGGGGACACTGAAGCTTTCTTT. Its translation is CSVVDGDTEAFF.

The rearrangement links TRBV4-1 to TRBJ2-7, with 9 bases identical to TRBD1. Germline V gene sequence: CDR1 MGHRA, CDR2 YSYEKL. V gave up 0 bases and J gave up 5 bases; unmatched junction bases: 11. The CDR3 has 17 amino acids. CDR3 sequence: CASSQDIPGQGFHEQYF. CDR3 bases: TGCGCCAGCAGCCAAGATATTCCGGGACAGGGATTCCACGAGCAGTACTTC.

V usage is TRBV7-6 and J usage is TRBJ2-3, with TRBD1 matching 7 bases. The CDR3 covers 16 residues. J lost 0 bases, V lost 1 base, and 4 bases had no gene match. Germline V gene data show CDR1 as SGHVS and CDR2 as FNYEAQ. CDR3 region: CASSLDGTVSTDTQYF. CDR3 in DNA: TGTGCCAGCAGCTTAGATGGGACAGTGAGCACAGATACGCAGTATTTT.